The clone carrying this TCR beta chain was counted at least ten times. What it binds is not known. A junction boundary mismatches the germline segment, possibly from a read error. The entry originates in a study of CD8 T cells in ankylosing spondylitis. Libraries for TCR beta were made by quantitative 5'-RACE with molecular barcodes. TCRdb called the 5' RACE reads again in MiXCR, with one record for every CDR3 protein. Altogether roughly 490,000 distinct CDR3 sequences are present, approximately 5% being singletons, with the ten largest covering around 3.5%. The CDR3 spans 11 residues. Findings of the study overall: Some of these motif variants have turned up before, in reports on reactive arthritis synovial fluid and blood. The clones that were linked to disease were reported to be significantly enriched in matched synovial fluid samples from ankylosing spondylitis patients. Disease-linked clones proved CD8+ and comparatively uncommon in peripheral blood. What seemed typical of ankylosing spondylitis blood was a TCR beta motif built from under 10 highly homologous variants.

The receptor was isolated from a male donor with ankylosing spondylitis. This sequence joins TRBV12-3 or TRBV12-4 and TRBJ2-1, with TRBD1 matching 7 bases. Material for sequencing was blood, either unsorted or a sorted T cell fraction (not recorded which). As DNA, the CDR3 is TGCGCCGTCGGTGGGGGACAGGAGCAGTTCTTC. Protein sequence: CAVGGGQEQFF.